These T cell receptor beta chains were read from a single sample in a study of regulatory T cells in long-lasting Graves disease. A single record per CDR3 protein comes from TCRdb applying MiXCR to the multiplex PCR reads. The profile covers 620,000 or so distinct CDR3 sequences, with under 20% appearing a single time and 18% taken by the ten largest. The same sample was also used in a study of T cells in Graves' hyperthyroidism and ophthalmopathy.

This specimen consisted of peripheral blood mononuclear cells (PBMCs), obtained at new diagnosis, from a patient treated with antithyroid drugs. These TCRs come from a woman aged 30 to 39 with Graves disease. Each CDR3 is given with its conserved first and last residue. The D gene is left open where the match is weak. Some rows have no size entry. The others give once, few or many, or a class for an expanded clone.

clone_size,d_call,j_call,v_call,cdr3_aa,cdr3_nt
NA,TRBD2,TRBJ2-1,TRBV2,CASRESSGRARGEQFF,TGTGCCAGCAGAGAGTCTAGCGGGAGGGCCAGGGGTGAGCAGTTCTTC
NA,TRBD1,TRBJ1-4,TRBV20-1,CSAIQGGTSLINEKLFF,TGCAGTGCTATACAGGGGGGGACTAGCCTTATTAATGAAAAACTGTTTTTT
NA,TRBD2,TRBJ2-2,TRBV19,CASSKREVTGELFF,TGTGCCAGTAGTAAGCGGGAGGTGACCGGGGAGCTGTTTTTT
many,NA,TRBJ1-1,TRBV28,CASLRRDFGNTEAFF,TGTGCCAGCCTGCGCAGGGACTTCGGGAACACTGAAGCTTTCTTT
few,NA,TRBJ2-7,TRBV20-1,CSASGTRNTYEQYF,TGCAGTGCTTCCGGGACACGGAATACCTACGAGCAGTACTTC
NA,NA,TRBJ2-7,TRBV3-1,CASSQDQLAYEQYF,TGTGCCAGCAGCCAAGACCAGCTAGCTTACGAGCAGTACTTC
NA,NA,TRBJ2-1,TRBV7-2,CASTLPLIYNEQFF,TGTGCCAGCACTCTCCCTTTAATCTACAATGAGCAGTTCTTC
many,TRBD1,TRBJ1-1,TRBV12-3/TRBV12-4,CASGDRGFTEAFF,TGTGCCAGCGGGGACAGGGGTTTCACTGAAGCTTTCTTT
few,TRBD1,TRBJ2-7,TRBV5-1,CASSLTGGDFYEQYF,TGCGCCAGCAGCTTGACAGGGGGCGATTTCTACGAGCAGTACTTC
NA,NA,TRBJ2-6,TRBV20-1,CSAEDGVGANVLTF,TGCAGTGCCGAGGACGGGGTCGGGGCCAACGTCCTGACTTTC
many,NA,TRBJ2-7,TRBV28,CASSLDSAVREQYF,TGTGCCAGCAGTTTAGATAGCGCCGTACGGGAGCAGTACTTC
NA,TRBD2,TRBJ2-2,TRBV12-3/TRBV12-4,CASSGSGRGGELFF,TGTGCCAGCAGTGGAAGCGGGAGAGGCGGGGAGCTGTTTTTT
many,TRBD1,TRBJ1-3,TRBV12-3/TRBV12-4,CASSALGQGPGNTIYF,TGTGCCAGCAGTGCACTCGGACAGGGTCCTGGAAACACCATATATTTT
few,NA,TRBJ2-5,TRBV14,CASSQSLLETQYF,TGTGCCAGCAGCCAATCGCTCCTGGAGACCCAGTACTTC
NA,NA,TRBJ1-3,TRBV5-6,CPSSPPGPGNTIYF,TGTCCCAGCAGCCCACCAGGGCCTGGAAACACCATATATTTT
NA,NA,TRBJ1-5,TRBV19,CASTYGGNQPQHF,TGTGCCAGCACCTACGGAGGCAATCAGCCCCAGCATTTT